One sample yielded the 24 T cell receptor beta chains listed below, sequenced in a study of T cells after posttransplantation cyclophosphamide. Methotrexate plus calcineurin inhibitor accompanied controls' myeloablative marrow transplants; sampling was 1 year later. The table came from immunoSEQ multiplex PCR; TCRdb's copy has only in-frame clones and leaves some out. The sample has roughly 23,000 clones, roughly 90% seen once. Sequences were derived from PBMCs, sampled after an allogeneic stem cell transplant with a calcineurin inhibitor and methotrexate. These receptors were collected from a female patient in her 50s who received an allogeneic stem cell transplant from an unrelated donor, was CMV-positive, and had chronic GVHD only. Part of the T cell pool may stem from the graft donor.

The chain joins TRBV19 to TRBJ1-6; D might be TRBD1 (5 bases). The CDR3 contains 16 residues. CDR1 and CDR2 (germline): LNHDA, SQIVND (reference sequence). V lost 7 bases and J 2 bases, leaving 15 bases between the germline ends. The CDR3 reads CASNVQGGTYNSPLHF. The CDR3 nucleotides read TGTGCCAGTAACGTGCAGGGAGGAACCTATAATTCACCCCTCCACTTT.

The rearrangement uses TRBV19 and TRBJ2-2; D is perhaps TRBD2 (5 bases). The V and J ends lost 5 bases and 2 bases respectively, with 12 bases between them. CDR1 and CDR2 from the germline V gene are LNHDA and SQIVND (reference sequence). This CDR3 is 15 amino acids long. The CDR3 region is CASSLGEGNTGELFF. DNA of the CDR3: TGTGCCAGTAGTTTGGGAGAGGGAAACACCGGGGAGCTGTTTTTT.

The V gene is TRBV2, the J gene TRBJ2-3; the match to TRBD2 covers 9 bases. Trimming at V came to 7 bases and at J to 8 bases, leaving 16 bases not matched to a gene. The CDR3 covers 16 residues. CDR1 and CDR2 from the germline V gene are SNHLY and FYNNEI. The CDR3 coding sequence is TGTGCCAGCAAATCCAAAGCGGGAGGAGTGGGTCTTACGCAGTATTTT. This codes for CASKSKAGGVGLTQYF.

This clone was observed a handful of times. The rearrangement uses TRBV4-2 and TRBJ1-1, with D possibly matching TRBD1 (5 bases). The germline V and J ends were trimmed by 1 base and 0 bases, with 12 bases remaining between them. Germline V gene lookup returns CDR1 LGHNA and CDR2 YNFKEQ. The CDR3 runs 16 residues. DNA for the CDR3: TGTGCCAGCAGCCAAGTGGGGGGTCCTCTGAACACTGAAGCTTTCTTT. This gives the protein CASSQVGGPLNTEAFF.

J is TRBJ2-3 and V is TRBV4-3, with D uncertain. The V end was cut by 0 bases, the J end by 4 bases, with 8 bases between. The length of the CDR3 is 14 residues. The germline V gene has CDR1 LGHNA and CDR2 YSLEER. The CDR3 loop reads CASSQDPLADTQYF. The CDR3 DNA reads TGCGCCAGCAGCCAAGATCCTTTAGCAGATACGCAGTATTTT.

This chain joins TRBV18 and TRBJ2-3; 11 bases are shared with TRBD2. Germline lookup yields CDR1 KGHSH and CDR2 LQKENI. The length of the CDR3 is 16 residues. V lost 3 bases to trimming and J lost 9 bases; unmatched junction nucleotides: 11. CDR3 in amino acids: CASSPLAGGQKQTQYF. The CDR3, as DNA: TGTGCCAGCTCACCGTTAGCGGGAGGGCAAAAGCAAACGCAGTATTTT.

V is TRBV5-1 and J is TRBJ2-7, with 11 bases lining up with TRBD2. Germline V gene sequence: CDR1 SGHRS, CDR2 YFSETQ. The CDR3 covers 16 residues. The ends lost 4 bases at V and 5 bases at J; junction bases unmatched: 11. CDR3 coding DNA: TGCGCCAGCAGCCCCCTTCTAGCGGGAGGATCCCACGAGCAGTACTTC. Amino acid sequence: CASSPLLAGGSHEQYF.

This clone was picked up a small number of times. The chain employs TRBV6-6 and TRBJ1-5; 9 bases match TRBD1. Germline CDR1 is MNHNY and CDR2 is SVGAGI (reference sequence). The CDR3 extends over 16 amino acids. V trimming: 4 bases; J trimming: 1 base; junction bases outside the gene matches: 5. This CDR3 reads CASSSPTGGSNQPQHF. For the CDR3, the DNA is TGTGCCAGCAGTTCCCCAACAGGGGGCAGCAATCAGCCCCAGCATTTT.

This chain connects TRBV28 to TRBJ2-1; maybe TRBD1 (5 bases). This CDR3 has 11 amino acids. Looked up from germline, CDR1 is MDHEN and CDR2 is SYDVKM. V was cut by 10 bases and J by 3 bases, with 7 bases left in between. CDR3 in DNA: TGTGCCACCACAGGCTACAATGAGCAGTTCTTC. It codes for CATTGYNEQFF.

The rearrangement joins TRBV18 to TRBJ2-2; TRBD2 agrees at 7 bases. The length of the CDR3 is 15 residues. Losses at the gene ends were 6 bases for V and 1 base for J; bases not matched to a gene: 5. Germline V gives CDR1 KGHSH, CDR2 LQKENI. CDR3 region: CASSQTGGNTGELFF. In DNA, the CDR3 is TGTGCCAGCTCCCAAACGGGAGGGAACACCGGGGAGCTGTTTTTT.

J is TRBJ1-1 and V is TRBV10-2, with D maybe TRBD1 (5 bases). Trimming took 4 bases from V and 1 from J, leaving 10 bases between them. Germline CDR1 is WSHSY and CDR2 is SAAADI. This CDR3 contains 14 residues. The CDR3 DNA reads as TGCGCCAGCAGTGTTGGGGGAGGGAACACTGAAGCTTTCTTT. Residues: CASSVGGGNTEAFF.

This clone was seen only once. The chain recombines TRBV11-3 with TRBJ2-1; 12 positions agree with TRBD2. With 1 base clipped from V and 9 bases from J, the junction kept 4 bases outside the gene matches. Germline V lookup: CDR1 SGHNT, CDR2 YENEEA. The CDR3 is 15 amino acids. Here the CDR3 reads CASSLGLAGAPEQFF. The CDR3 DNA sequence: TGTGCCAGCAGCTTAGGACTAGCGGGAGCGCCTGAGCAGTTCTTC. The full variable domain, completed using reference TRBV11-3 and TRBJ2-1, is EAGVVQSPRYKIIEKKQPVAFWCNPISGHNTLYWYLQNLGQGPELLIRYENEEAVDDSQLPKDRFSAERLKGVDSTLKIQPAELGDSAVYLCASSLGLAGAPEQFFGPGTRLTVL.

This clone was detected only once. The chain has TRBV28 and TRBJ2-2; 8 nucleotides match TRBD1. The CDR3 length is 14 residues. V lost 3 bases and J lost 7; bases outside the gene matches: 4. In germline, CDR1 is MDHEN, CDR2 SYDVKM. The CDR3 sequence: CASSFFDRGGELFF. DNA of the CDR3: TGTGCCAGCAGTTTCTTTGACAGGGGCGGGGAGCTGTTTTTT.

The chain uses TRBV27 and TRBJ1-5; D is perhaps TRBD1 (6 bases). Germline CDR1 is MNHEY and CDR2 is SMNVEV (reference sequence). The CDR3 spans 13 residues. V shed 2 bases and J shed 6 bases, with 8 bases lying between them. CDR3 nucleotides: TGTGCCAGCAGTTTAGGGGGCGGTCAGCCCCAGCATTTT. Encoded protein: CASSLGGGQPQHF.

V and J are TRBV5-1 and TRBJ1-1; D is uncertain. In germline, CDR1 is SGHRS, CDR2 YFSETQ. Trimming left V 0 bases short and J 5 bases short, with 11 bases between. The CDR3 is made up of 14 amino acids. The CDR3 protein is CASSLEGVRTEAFF. The DNA of the CDR3 is TGCGCCAGCAGCTTGGAAGGAGTGAGGACTGAAGCTTTCTTT.

This chain uses TRBV14 with TRBJ2-3, with D possibly matching TRBD1 (6 bases). The germline V gene has CDR1 SGHDN and CDR2 FVKESK. The V gene lost 3 bases and the J gene lost 5 bases, with 12 bases spanning the gap. The CDR3 consists of 14 residues. CDR3 amino acids: CASSHQGRLDTQYF. Written as DNA, the CDR3 is TGTGCCAGCAGCCATCAGGGGCGATTAGATACGCAGTATTTT.

The V call is TRBV2, the J call TRBJ2-3; TRBD1 agrees at 7 bases. This CDR3 region has 15 residues. V lost 5 bases and J lost 0; bases outside the gene matches: 5. Germline CDR1 and CDR2: SNHLY and FYNNEI. The CDR3 DNA follows: TGTGCCAGCAGTCAGGGACAGCCTAGCACAGATACGCAGTATTTT. Translated: CASSQGQPSTDTQYF.

The J gene is TRBJ1-5, the V gene TRBV13, with 7 bases matching TRBD1. Germline V CDR1 and CDR2: PRHDT, FYEKMQ (reference sequence). CDR3 length: 14 residues. Trimming at V came to 6 bases and at J to 6 bases, leaving 8 bases not matched to a gene. CDR3 coding DNA: TGTGCCAGCAGAAGAGGGGGCGCGGGTCAGCCCCAGCATTTT. Its translation is CASRRGGAGQPQHF.

The chain couples TRBV19 to TRBJ2-7; 7 positions agree with TRBD1. Losses at the gene ends were 3 bases for V and 1 base for J; bases not matched to a gene: 6. The V gene's germline CDR1 is LNHDA and CDR2 SQIVND (reference sequence). The CDR3 consists of 15 residues. CDR3 amino acids: CASSMVRGPSYEQYF. DNA for the CDR3: TGTGCCAGTAGTATGGTAAGGGGGCCTTCCTACGAGCAGTACTTC.

This clone was counted once. The chain is built from TRBV19 and TRBJ2-1; no clear D. V was cut by 6 bases and J by 0 bases, with 9 bases left in between. The germline CDR1 and CDR2 sequences are LNHDA and SQIVND (reference sequence). The CDR3 has 14 residues. The DNA for the CDR3 is TGTGCCAGTAGGGGCTACTTCTCCTACAATGAGCAGTTCTTC. This gives the protein CASRGYFSYNEQFF.

The V gene is TRBV19, the J gene TRBJ2-3; 8 positions agree with TRBD1. V lost 3 bases to trimming and J lost 8 bases; unmatched junction nucleotides: 13. Germline V gives CDR1 LNHDA, CDR2 SQIVND (reference sequence). CDR3 length: 16 amino acids. CDR3 sequence (DNA): TGTGCCAGTAGTATCCAGGGGACAGGAAGTATCAGTACGCAGTATTTT. It specifies CASSIQGTGSISTQYF.

This chain links TRBV7-2 with TRBJ2-1; possible D gene TRBD1, 5 bases. The CDR3 runs to 15 residues. Germline CDR1 reads SGHTA; CDR2 reads FQGNSA. The ends were cut back, 2 bases at V and 2 bases at J, with 10 bases in the middle. CDR3 amino acids: CASSLTQGTYNEQFF. In DNA, the CDR3 is TGTGCCAGCAGCTTAACTCAGGGCACCTACAATGAGCAGTTCTTC.

In its sample, this clone was seen once. The rearrangement joins TRBV5-6 to TRBJ1-5; TRBD1 aligns across 10 bases. CDR3 size: 16 residues. Trimming took 1 base from V and 7 from J; bases not matched to a gene: 8. Germline assignment: CDR1 SGHDT and CDR2 YYEEEE. DNA for the CDR3: TGTGCCAGCAGCTTGAAATCTCGGGACAGGGGACAGCCCCAGCATTTT. It specifies CASSLKSRDRGQPQHF. Based on the CDR3 plus reference TRBV5-6 and TRBJ1-5, the full variable domain is DAGVTQSPTHLIKTRGQQVTLRCSPKSGHDTVSWYQQALGQGPQFIFQYYEEEERQRGNFPDRFSGHQFPNYSSELNVNALLLGDSALYLCASSLKSRDRGQPQHFGDGTRLSIL.

The chain links TRBV6-6 to TRBJ2-7; maybe TRBD1 (5 bases). There are 14 residues in the CDR3. CDR1 is MNHNY, CDR2 SVGAGI, per germline (reference sequence). The germline V and J ends were trimmed by 7 bases and 6 bases, with 19 bases remaining between them. CDR3 DNA sequence: TGTGCCAGCACCTCAGGGCGTGGATACAGCGAGCAGTACTTC. Its protein product is CASTSGRGYSEQYF.